This passage covers 25 T cell receptor beta chains from one sample sequenced in a study of T cells in Graves' hyperthyroidism and ophthalmopathy. Amplified TCR beta CDR3 regions came from RNA transcripts. The HTBI primer set served for first-round RT-PCR of the TCR CDR3. TCRdb analysed the multiplex PCR reads with MiXCR anew, one entry per CDR3 protein. The sample records roughly 500,000 distinct CDR3 sequences, approximately 25% being singletons. The sample comprised blood. These receptors were taken from a woman aged 25-40 years with Graves' ophthalmopathy.

This clonotype showed up just a few times. This chain joins TRBV4-2 and TRBJ1-6; D gene uncertain. Trimming took 0 bases from V and 0 from J, leaving 9 bases between them. Germline V gene sequence: CDR1 LGHNA, CDR2 YNFKEQ. The CDR3 is 17 residues long. The CDR3 nucleotides are TGTGCCAGCAGCCAAGAGTCCCCAGGCTCCTATAATTCACCCCTCCACTTT. Translated: CASSQESPGSYNSPLHF.

The V call is TRBV12-3 or TRBV12-4, the J call TRBJ2-7; D not certain. This CDR3 region has 13 residues. V was cut by 3 bases and J by 6 bases, with 12 bases left in between. For the CDR3, the DNA is TGTGCCAGCAGTTTCAAGCAACAAGGCGAGCAGTACTTC. Its protein is CASSFKQQGEQYF.

The table lists this clonotype with a few counts. V usage is TRBV7-9 and J usage is TRBJ2-5; 8 bases match TRBD2. The junction had 7 bases not matched to a gene; V was cut back by 4 bases and J by 3 bases. The CDR3 is made up of 15 amino acids. Germline V gives CDR1 SEHNR, CDR2 FQNEAQ (reference sequence). CDR3 sequence: CASSSPAGAKETQYF. CDR3 in DNA: TGTGCCAGCAGCTCGCCAGCGGGGGCCAAAGAGACCCAGTACTTC.

Many counts were recorded for this clonotype. The CDR3 region has the DNA TGCGCCAGCAGCTTGGGGACGACGGGCTCCTATGGCTACACCTTC. Amino acids: CASSLGTTGSYGYTF. V usage is TRBV5-1 and J usage is TRBJ1-2; no clear D. The CDR3 spans 15 residues. Germline V CDR1 and CDR2: SGHRS, YFSETQ. Trimming stripped 0 bases from V and 4 bases from J, with 13 bases between.

This clonotype occurred many times. The chain recombines TRBV7-2 with TRBJ2-5, with 8 nucleotides matching TRBD2. Germline V gene lookup returns CDR1 SGHTA and CDR2 FQGNSA. V gave up 5 bases and J gave up 5 bases; unmatched junction bases: 16. The CDR3 is made up of 17 amino acids. The CDR3 sequence is CASSPALAGAWGETQYF. Here the CDR3 DNA reads TGTGCCAGCAGCCCTGCGCTAGCGGGCGCCTGGGGGGAGACCCAGTACTTC. Filled out from reference TRBV7-2 and TRBJ2-5, the complete variable domain reads GAGVSQSPSNKVTEKGKDVELRCDPISGHTALYWYRQSLGQGLEFLIYFQGNSAPDKSGLPSDRFSAERTGGSVSTLTIQRTQQEDSAVYLCASSPALAGAWGETQYFGPGTRLLVL.

This clonotype was detected only once. This CDR3 fails to terminate in the conserved phenylalanine or tryptophan, so it likely reflects a read error. This chain connects TRBV11-2 to TRBJ1-1; D gene ambiguous. Germline values: CDR1 SGHAT, CDR2 FQNNGV. This CDR3 region has 13 residues. The germline V and J ends were trimmed by 5 bases and 1 base, with 8 bases remaining between them. The CDR3 protein is CASSKVGNTEAFV. In DNA, the CDR3 is TGTGCCAGCAGCAAAGTTGGGAACACTGAAGCTTTCGTT.

This clonotype was picked up many times. The chain joins TRBV5-1 to TRBJ2-2, with D perhaps assigned TRBD1 or TRBD2 (5 bases each). V dropped 2 bases and J dropped 5 bases, with 13 bases sitting between them. Germline V gene data show CDR1 as SGHRS and CDR2 as YFSETQ. CDR3 length equals 15 residues. CDR3 nucleotides: TGCGCCAGCAGCTTTGCCGCAGGGACGACCGGGGAGCTGTTTTTT. Protein product: CASSFAAGTTGELFF. Drawing the rest from reference TRBV5-1 and TRBJ2-2, the complete variable domain is KAGVTQTPRYLIKTRGQQVTLSCSPISGHRSVSWYQQTPGQGLQFLFEYFSETQRNKGNFPGRFSGRQFSNSRSEMNVSTLELGDSALYLCASSFAAGTTGELFFGEGSRLTVL.

The sample holds many counts of this clonotype. The chain employs TRBV28 and TRBJ2-4; D unresolved. The germline V gene has CDR1 MDHEN and CDR2 SYDVKM. There are 11 residues in the CDR3. V was shortened by 3 bases and J by 6 bases, with 3 bases between the two germline ends. The CDR3 coding sequence is TGTGCCAGCAGTTTGGGAAACATTCAGTACTTC. Its translation is CASSLGNIQYF.

This clonotype was counted many times. CDR3: CASSPTGINQPQHF. The CDR3 DNA reads as TGTGCCAGCAGCCCGACAGGGATAAATCAGCCCCAGCATTTT. This chain links TRBV7-2 with TRBJ1-5; 7 bases map to TRBD1. CDR3 length: 14 residues. With 5 bases clipped from V and 4 bases from J, the junction kept 5 bases outside the gene matches. CDR1 is SGHTA and CDR2 is FQGNSA in the germline V gene.

This clonotype appeared a few times. The CDR3 DNA reads as TGTGCCAGCAGCCCGGCCGGGACAGGGAAGTCCCTCCTCTATGGCTACACCTTC. Protein product: CASSPAGTGKSLLYGYTF. This chain links TRBV11-1 with TRBJ1-2, with 9 nucleotides matching TRBD1. Looked up from germline, CDR1 is SGHAT and CDR2 is FQDESV (reference sequence). J lost 4 bases, V lost 5 bases, and 17 bases had no gene match. The CDR3 totals 18 residues.

This sequence joins TRBV7-3 and TRBJ2-7, with D perhaps TRBD1 (6 bases). The CDR3 has 12 amino acids. Trimming stripped 4 bases from V and 7 bases from J, with 11 bases between. Germline loops: CDR1 SGHTA, CDR2 FQGTGA. The CDR3 DNA reads as TGTGCCAGCAGCTCCCCCACAGGGGAGCAGTACTTC. Protein sequence: CASSSPTGEQYF.

This clonotype came up many times. The chain is built from TRBV24-1 and TRBJ2-2, with 7 bases identical to TRBD1. V was pared by 5 bases and J by 4 bases, with 9 bases of the junction left unmatched. CDR3 length equals 16 residues. Germline V gives CDR1 KGHDR, CDR2 SFDVKD. This CDR3 reads CATSAWGTDGTGELFF. CDR3 nucleotide sequence: TGTGCCACCAGTGCCTGGGGGACAGACGGCACCGGGGAGCTGTTTTTT.

This clonotype was seen a handful of times. This sequence joins TRBV7-8 and TRBJ1-5; 7 bases line up with TRBD1. Germline V lookup: CDR1 SGHVS, CDR2 FQNEAQ. The CDR3 loop spans 15 amino acids. V was clipped by 0 bases and J by 5 bases; unmatched bases: 4. CDR3 in DNA: TGTGCCAGCAGCTTAGCCGGGACAGCGGATCAGCCCCAGCATTTT. It specifies CASSLAGTADQPQHF.

V is TRBV20-1 and J is TRBJ2-7; D is undetermined. Trimming took 6 bases from V and 2 from J, leaving 14 bases between them. The CDR3 extends over 13 amino acids. The germline V gene has CDR1 DFQATT and CDR2 SNEGSKA (reference sequence). CDR3 nucleotide sequence: TGCAGTGCGCCTGACGGGCCCACCTACGAGCAGTACTTC. This gives the protein CSAPDGPTYEQYF.

The CDR3 reads CASSLARGTEQYF. CDR3 nucleotide sequence: TGTGCCAGCAGTTTAGCGAGGGGAACCGAGCAGTACTTC. V is TRBV12-3 or TRBV12-4 and J is TRBJ2-7; D possibly matches TRBD1 or TRBD2 (5 bases each). Trimming cost V 0 bases and J 6 bases, with 9 bases left between them. The CDR3 is 13 amino acids.

The V gene is TRBV10-3, the J gene TRBJ1-1, with D perhaps TRBD1 (6 bases). Trimming stripped 8 bases from V and 0 bases from J, with 10 bases between. The germline CDR1 and CDR2 sequences are ENHRY and SYGVKD. This CDR3 has 13 residues. This CDR3 is CAIQGQLNTEAFF. DNA for the CDR3: TGTGCCATCCAGGGACAACTGAACACTGAAGCTTTCTTT.

The chain uses TRBV18 and TRBJ1-1; D not resolved. The CDR3 is 16 residues long. V lost 2 bases, J lost 0 bases, and 13 bases lay in between. Germline CDR1 reads KGHSH; CDR2 reads LQKENI. The CDR3 region is CASSPVQVNLNTEAFF. The CDR3 bases are TGTGCCAGCTCACCAGTTCAGGTTAACTTGAACACTGAAGCTTTCTTT.

This clonotype was found many times. V usage is TRBV7-3 and J usage is TRBJ2-2, with TRBD1 identical over 10 bases. V lost 2 bases and J lost 6; bases outside the gene matches: 6. The CDR3 consists of 16 residues. Germline CDR1 and CDR2: SGHTA and FQGTGA. CDR3 in DNA: TGTGCCAGCAGCTTACGAGGACAGGGGGTTCCCGGGGAGCTGTTTTTT. Protein sequence: CASSLRGQGVPGELFF.

The chain links TRBV15 to TRBJ2-4; D may correspond to TRBD1 or TRBD2 (6 bases each). Trimming pared 4 bases from V and 3 bases from J, leaving 10 bases between. This CDR3 region has 14 residues. Germline V lookup: CDR1 LNHNV, CDR2 YYDKDF (reference sequence). Here the CDR3 reads CATSIGGLKNIQYF. The CDR3 DNA reads TGTGCCACCAGCATTGGGGGGCTCAAAAACATTCAGTACTTC.

The chain joins TRBV6-1 to TRBJ2-6, with 11 bases aligning to TRBD1. The CDR3 totals 17 residues. J was trimmed by 1 base and V by 7 bases; bases with no gene match: 6. In germline, CDR1 is MNHNS, CDR2 SASEGT. CDR3 sequence reads: CASTRTGGFSGANVLTF. The CDR3 DNA reads TGTGCCAGCACCCGGACAGGGGGCTTTTCTGGGGCCAACGTCCTGACTTTC.

This clonotype was picked up many times. The chain carries TRBV6-1 and TRBJ1-1; tentatively, D is TRBD1 (6 bases). This CDR3 has 16 residues. V shed 0 bases and J shed 3 bases, with 14 bases lying between them. CDR1 MNHNS and CDR2 SASEGT come from the germline V gene. The CDR3 reads CASSEAGGWADTEAFF. CDR3 nucleotide sequence: TGTGCCAGCAGTGAAGCGGGGGGCTGGGCAGACACTGAAGCTTTCTTT.

This clonotype was detected a few times. This rearrangement joins TRBV4-1 to TRBJ2-7; D is unclear. This CDR3 has 17 amino acids. Germline CDR1 and CDR2: MGHRA and YSYEKL. Trimming shortened V by 4 bases and J by 7 bases, and 26 bases separated the two germline ends. CDR3 DNA sequence: TGCGCCAGCAGCCTAAACGCTTTCGGAGCGTCCCTTAAGGAGCAGTACTTC. Residues: CASSLNAFGASLKEQYF.

Ten or more counts support this clonotype. The rearrangement links TRBV20-1 to TRBJ2-7; D unclear. Between the trimmed V and J ends, which lost 0 bases and 6 bases, there was a span of 9 bases. This CDR3 spans 12 amino acids. CDR1 and CDR2 from the germline V gene are DFQATT and SNEGSKA (reference sequence). The CDR3 loop reads CSARDQGVEQYF. For the CDR3, the DNA is TGCAGTGCTAGAGATCAAGGAGTCGAGCAGTACTTC.

This clonotype was found many times. This chain uses TRBV6-1 with TRBJ2-5; TRBD1 might be the D (5 bases). The V and J ends lost 7 bases and 6 bases respectively, with 21 bases between them. Germline CDR1 reads MNHNS; CDR2 reads SASEGT. The CDR3 consists of 15 residues. CDR3 protein: CASIRLGQGTKTQYF. The CDR3 coding sequence is TGTGCCAGCATAAGGTTGGGGCAGGGAACGAAGACCCAGTACTTC.

Ten or more counts support this clonotype. This chain links TRBV7-8 with TRBJ1-3; D not resolved. V lost 5 bases and J 4 bases, leaving 15 bases between the germline ends. This CDR3 has 15 amino acids. Germline lookup yields CDR1 SGHVS and CDR2 FQNEAQ. The CDR3 DNA reads as TGTGCCAGCAGCATTGGGCTAACCCCCGGAAACACCATATATTTT. This gives the protein CASSIGLTPGNTIYF. Combining the CDR3 with reference TRBV7-8 and TRBJ1-3 gives the whole variable domain GAGVSQSPRYKVAKRGQDVALRCDPISGHVSLFWYQQALGQGPEFLTYFQNEAQLDKSGLPSDRFFAERPEGSVSTLKIQRTQQEDSAVYLCASSIGLTPGNTIYFGEGSWLTVV.